Presented here are 28 T cell receptor beta chains from one specimen sequenced in a study of CD8+CD57+ T cells in acquired aplastic anemia. Genomic DNA templated the TCR beta VDJ and CDR3 profiling. Using its own MiXCR run on the reads, TCRdb lists one record per CDR3 protein. This table has 170,000 or so distinct CDR3 sequences, roughly 65% appearing once. Patients who underwent sequencing had shown CD8+CD57+ cell expansion by flow cytometry. The sequenced material came from sorted CD4+, CD8+, or CD8+CD57+ T cells (not recorded which) from PBMCs. These TCRs come from a human donor with aplastic anemia.

This clonotype was seen only a few times. This chain joins TRBV19 and TRBJ1-1; 7 bases map to TRBD1. Germline CDR1 reads LNHDA; CDR2 reads SQIVND (reference sequence). This CDR3 has 15 residues. Unmatched junction bases numbered 8, after V lost 3 bases and J lost 4 bases. The CDR3 here is CASSIRDSPGTEAFF. The DNA for the CDR3 is TGTGCCAGTAGTATCCGGGACAGCCCGGGCACTGAAGCTTTCTTT.

This chain uses TRBV7-8 with TRBJ2-1, with 7 bases that match TRBD2. There are 15 residues in the CDR3. Germline V gene sequence: CDR1 SGHVS, CDR2 FQNEAQ. Unmatched junction bases numbered 9, after V lost 1 base and J lost 9 bases. The CDR3 region is CASSLEGLVRVEQFF. For the CDR3, the DNA is TGTGCCAGCAGCTTAGAAGGACTAGTTCGAGTTGAGCAGTTCTTC.

The V call is TRBV6-6, the J call TRBJ1-6, with a weak D call TRBD1 (5 bases). The germline gives CDR1 MNHNY, CDR2 SVGAGI (reference sequence). The ends were cut back, 0 bases at V and 10 bases at J, with 16 bases in the middle. The CDR3 runs 16 residues. CDR3 region: CASSYSEGRGGSPLHF. The CDR3 nucleotides read TGTGCCAGCAGTTACTCGGAGGGAAGGGGCGGATCACCCCTCCACTTT.

The V and J genes are TRBV18 and TRBJ1-2; D call uncertain. Trimming left V 3 bases short and J 5 bases short, with 10 bases between. CDR1 and CDR2 from the germline V gene are KGHSH and LQKENI. The CDR3 spans 13 residues. This CDR3 reads CASSPNGEYGYTF. CDR3 in DNA: TGTGCCAGCTCACCGAACGGAGAGTATGGCTACACCTTC.

This clonotype was found many times. This chain links TRBV2 with TRBJ2-7; 10 bases are a match to TRBD1. Germline V gene data show CDR1 as SNHLY and CDR2 as FYNNEI. The CDR3 spans 16 residues. V lost 5 bases and J lost 5; bases outside the gene matches: 12. CDR3 protein: CASSLLLGQGIHEQYF. The CDR3 DNA reads as TGTGCCAGCAGTTTATTATTGGGACAGGGGATCCACGAGCAGTACTTC. Together with reference TRBV2 and TRBJ2-7, the CDR3 gives the full variable domain: EPEVTQTPSHQVTQMGQEVILRCVPISNHLYFYWYRQILGQKVEFLVSFYNNEISEKSEIFDDQFSVERPDGSNFTLKIRSTKLEDSAMYFCASSLLLGQGIHEQYFGPGTRLTVT.

This clonotype was observed a few times. A single base separates this from a much larger clone, so it may be a read error. The chain couples TRBV6-5 to TRBJ2-1; 8 bases map to TRBD2. The CDR3 length is 17 residues. Germline values: CDR1 MNHEY, CDR2 SVGAGI. Losses at the gene ends were 2 bases for V and 3 bases for J; bases not matched to a gene: 9. The CDR3 nucleotides are TGTGCCAGCAGTTACGCGACTAGCGCGTCATACTACAATGAGCAGTTCTTC. Translation: CASSYATSASYYNEQFF.

The table lists this clonotype with many counts. The chain is built from TRBV11-3 and TRBJ2-2, with D tentatively TRBD1 (5 bases). Trimming took off 5 bases at V and 2 bases at J, with 12 bases between the two ends. This CDR3 is 15 amino acids long. Germline assignment: CDR1 SGHNT and CDR2 YENEEA. The CDR3 bases are TGTGCCAGCAGCCGCTGGGGCCCAAACACCGGGGAGCTGTTTTTT. Protein sequence: CASSRWGPNTGELFF.

A note on this clonotype: Germline is not matched at one junction end, which may reflect a read error. The chain combines TRBV10-3 with TRBJ2-5; D may be TRBD2 (6 bases). The CDR3 runs 12 residues. The V gene's germline CDR1 is ENHRY and CDR2 SYGVKD. The CDR3 region is CASSPRGETQYF. DNA for the CDR3: TGTGCCAGCAGTCCCCGGGGGGAGACCCAGTACTTC.

This clonotype has more than one count but fewer than ten. The chain carries TRBV5-8 and TRBJ2-1, with 9 bases matching TRBD1. CDR1 SGHTS and CDR2 YDEGEE come from the germline V gene. Unmatched junction bases numbered 2, after V lost 7 bases and J lost 3 bases. This CDR3 comprises 13 residues. CDR3 protein: CASRDRDYNEQFF. The CDR3 region has the DNA TGTGCCAGCCGGGACAGGGACTACAATGAGCAGTTCTTC.

The chain employs TRBV10-3 and TRBJ2-7, with D perhaps TRBD1 (5 bases). The CDR3 contains 12 residues. Germline values: CDR1 ENHRY, CDR2 SYGVKD. V shed 8 bases and J shed 5 bases, with 13 bases lying between them. CDR3 loop: CAIGRAEHEQYF. CDR3 coding DNA: TGTGCCATCGGCAGGGCAGAGCACGAGCAGTACTTC.

This chain connects TRBV25-1 to TRBJ2-7; no firm D call. Germline values: CDR1 MGHDK, CDR2 SYGVNS. Trimming cost V 5 bases and J 5 bases, with 19 bases left between them. The CDR3 extends over 15 amino acids. CDR3 amino acids: CASSFAGSDLHEQYF. CDR3 nucleotides: TGTGCCAGCAGTTTTGCCGGGTCAGACCTCCACGAGCAGTACTTC.

This clonotype was seen ten or more times. V is TRBV3-1 and J is TRBJ1-2, with D hard to call. This CDR3 region has 15 residues. CDR1 is LGHDT, CDR2 YNNKEL, per germline (reference sequence). Trimming removed 0 bases at V and 0 bases at J, with 8 bases between. The CDR3 region is CASSQDPDANYGYTF. CDR3 bases: TGTGCCAGCAGCCAAGATCCAGACGCTAACTATGGCTACACCTTC. Supplemented by reference TRBV3-1 and TRBJ1-2, the full variable domain reads DTAVSQTPKYLVTQMGNDKSIKCEQNLGHDTMYWYKQDSKKFLKIMFSYNNKELIINETVPNRFSPKSPDKAHLNLHINSLELGDSAVYFCASSQDPDANYGYTFGSGTRLTVV.

The chain carries TRBV19 and TRBJ1-2, with 7 bases aligning to TRBD1. Germline loops: CDR1 LNHDA, CDR2 SQIVND (reference sequence). The CDR3 length is 13 residues. J was trimmed by 4 bases and V by 6 bases; bases with no gene match: 5. The CDR3 region has the DNA TGTGCCAGTAGAGGACAGGCCGTCTATGGCTACACCTTC. This translates into CASRGQAVYGYTF.

The chain combines TRBV7-9 with TRBJ2-7, with D hard to call. TRBJ2-1 explains the end of the DNA better; the J call may be wrong. The CDR3 loop spans 15 amino acids. The germline gives CDR1 SEHNR, CDR2 FQNEAQ (reference sequence). The CDR3 reads CASSFAEVSGNEQFF. In DNA, the CDR3 is TGTGCCAGCAGCTTTGCAGAGGTTTCGGGCAATGAGCAGTTCTTC.

This sequence joins TRBV2 and TRBJ2-2; perhaps TRBD1 as D (6 bases). Trimming took 6 bases from V and 1 from J, leaving 12 bases between them. Germline V gene sequence: CDR1 SNHLY, CDR2 FYNNEI. The CDR3 has 15 residues. CDR3 nucleotide sequence: TGTGCCAGCAGGGCAGGGGCTGGGAACACCGGGGAGCTGTTTTTT. This translates into CASRAGAGNTGELFF. Using reference TRBV2 and TRBJ2-2 for the parts outside the CDR3, the full variable domain is EPEVTQTPSHQVTQMGQEVILRCVPISNHLYFYWYRQILGQKVEFLVSFYNNEISEKSEIFDDQFSVERPDGSNFTLKIRSTKLEDSAMYFCASRAGAGNTGELFFGEGSRLTVL.

The chain combines TRBV29-1 with TRBJ1-2; D is undetermined. Deletions cut 3 bases from V and 5 bases from J, with 10 bases between. Germline-derived CDR1 and CDR2 are SQVTM and ANQGSEA. The CDR3 runs to 12 residues. DNA of the CDR3: TGCAGCGTTGATACCGGTGCGTATGGCTACACCTTC. Residues: CSVDTGAYGYTF.

The J gene is TRBJ2-7, the V gene TRBV29-1; D is uncertain. The germline V gene has CDR1 SQVTM and CDR2 ANQGSEA. The germline V and J ends were trimmed by 6 bases and 3 bases, with 9 bases remaining between them. This CDR3 spans 11 amino acids. CDR3 nucleotides: TGCAGCGTAAGGAATCACTACGAGCAGTACTTC. Protein product: CSVRNHYEQYF.

This chain joins TRBV12-3 or TRBV12-4 and TRBJ1-1; no firm D call. V dropped 4 bases and J dropped 4 bases, with 10 bases sitting between them. The CDR3 length is 13 residues. CDR3 region: CASSYGRFTEAFF. CDR3 DNA sequence: TGTGCCAGCAGTTATGGACGGTTCACTGAAGCTTTCTTT.

V usage is TRBV2 and J usage is TRBJ1-5, with TRBD1 identical over 8 bases. The CDR3 runs to 14 residues. Germline V gives CDR1 SNHLY, CDR2 FYNNEI. V trimming: 7 bases; J trimming: 5 bases; junction bases outside the gene matches: 7. CDR3 coding DNA: TGTGCCAGCACCCGGACAGGGATCGATCAGCCCCAGCATTTT. It specifies CASTRTGIDQPQHF.

V and J are TRBV7-2 and TRBJ2-7; the D gene is possibly TRBD2 (5 bases). The V and J ends lost 2 bases and 3 bases respectively, with 14 bases between them. This CDR3 region has 15 residues. Per germline, CDR1 SGHTA and CDR2 FQGNSA. This CDR3 reads CASSLRGSAVYEQYF. CDR3 DNA: TGTGCCAGCAGCTTACGGGGTTCAGCGGTCTACGAGCAGTACTTC.

The chain couples TRBV7-2 to TRBJ1-1; possible D gene TRBD1, 6 bases. CDR3 length: 15 amino acids. Trimming shortened V by 1 base and J by 1 base, and 10 bases separated the two germline ends. CDR1 and CDR2 from the germline V gene are SGHTA and FQGNSA. The CDR3 bases are TGTGCCAGCAGCTTAGTGGGGACACCGAACACTGAAGCTTTCTTT. Translating gives CASSLVGTPNTEAFF.

This clonotype was counted a few times. Since a much larger clone is just one base distant, this may be a read error. CDR3 in DNA: TGTGCCAGCGGCTTACGACTAGCAGTGACAGATACGCAGTATTTT. This sequence encodes CASGLRLAVTDTQYF. V and J are TRBV7-3 and TRBJ2-3; 7 positions agree with TRBD2. This CDR3 contains 15 residues. Germline V lookup: CDR1 SGHTA, CDR2 FQGTGA. The variable domain in full, with the rest retrieved from reference TRBV7-3 and TRBJ2-3, is GAGVSQTPSNKVTEKGKYVELRCDPISGHTALYWYRQSLGQGPEFLIYFQGTGAADDSGLPNDRFFAVRPEGSVSTLKIQRTERGDSAVYLCASGLRLAVTDTQYFGPGTRLTVL.

This clonotype turned up a few times. A much larger clone differs by one base, so this may be a read error. V gene TRBV19 combines with J gene TRBJ2-2; tentatively, D is TRBD1 or TRBD2 (5 bases each). From germline, CDR1 is LNHDA and CDR2 SQIVND (reference sequence). The CDR3 is made up of 15 amino acids. The CDR3 sequence is CAGSATGTPTGELFF. As DNA, the CDR3 is TGTGCCGGTAGTGCCACCGGGACCCCCACCGGGGAGCTGTTTTTT.

The chain is built from TRBV11-3 and TRBJ2-7, with D possibly matching TRBD2 (6 bases). Trimming took 5 bases from V and 2 from J, leaving 16 bases between them. The CDR3 loop spans 15 amino acids. Germline CDR1 and CDR2: SGHNT and YENEEA. The CDR3 nucleotides are TGTGCCAGCAGCCCGAAAAGCGGGCGAACCTACGAGCAGTACTTC. It translates to CASSPKSGRTYEQYF.

V usage is TRBV7-3 and J usage is TRBJ2-2; tentative D call: TRBD2 (6 bases). Germline loops: CDR1 SGHTA, CDR2 FQGTGA. The CDR3 runs 15 residues. The germline V and J ends were trimmed by 7 bases and 4 bases, with 16 bases remaining between them. CDR3 in DNA: TGTGCCAGCAAACGCACTGGCGGGGTCACCGGGGAGCTGTTTTTT. Amino acids: CASKRTGGVTGELFF.

The chain uses TRBV7-6 and TRBJ1-2; D is possibly TRBD1 (5 bases). V lost 4 bases, J lost 4 bases, and 22 bases lay in between. The germline V gene encodes CDR1 SGHVS and CDR2 FNYEAQ. The CDR3 is made up of 17 amino acids. Here the CDR3 reads CASSSGLGHSAGYGYTF. The CDR3 DNA reads as TGTGCCAGCAGCTCAGGGCTGGGGCATTCGGCAGGCTATGGCTACACCTTC.

Regarding this clonotype: A read error may explain this, as a much larger clone is one base away. J is TRBJ2-7 and V is TRBV2; weak D call: TRBD2 (5 bases). From germline, CDR1 is SNHLY and CDR2 FYNNEI. The CDR3 sequence is 11 residues long. CDR3 sequence: CTSLLGWEQYF. The CDR3 coding sequence is TGTACCAGCCTACTAGGGTGGGAGCAGTACTTC.

As DNA, the CDR3 is TGTGCCAGCAGCCGGACTTCTCACCCCGGGGAGCTGTTTTTT. The encoded protein is CASSRTSHPGELFF. The rearrangement joins TRBV6-2 or TRBV6-3 to TRBJ2-2, with D perhaps matching TRBD2 (5 bases). The CDR3 runs to 14 residues. The ends were cut back, 6 bases at V and 6 bases at J, with 14 bases in the middle. CDR1 is MNHEY, CDR2 SVGEGT, per germline.